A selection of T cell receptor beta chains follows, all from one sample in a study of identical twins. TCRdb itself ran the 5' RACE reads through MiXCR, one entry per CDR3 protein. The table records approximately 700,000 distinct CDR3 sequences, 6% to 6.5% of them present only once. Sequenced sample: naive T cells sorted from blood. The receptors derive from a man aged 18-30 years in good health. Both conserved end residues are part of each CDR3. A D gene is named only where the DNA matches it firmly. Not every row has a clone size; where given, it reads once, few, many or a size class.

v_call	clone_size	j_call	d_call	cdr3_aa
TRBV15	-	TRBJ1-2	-	CATSRVSRAGYTF
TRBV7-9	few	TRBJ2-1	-	CASSLAPAESYNEQFF
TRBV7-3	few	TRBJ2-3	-	CASSSKLNRGTDTQYF
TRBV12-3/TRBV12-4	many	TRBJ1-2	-	CASSLRGTGYYGYTF
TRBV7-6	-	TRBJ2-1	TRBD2	CASSYRFPGTSGSNEQFF
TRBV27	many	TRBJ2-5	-	CASSPNGETQYF
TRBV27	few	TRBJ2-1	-	CASSPPLRNEQFF
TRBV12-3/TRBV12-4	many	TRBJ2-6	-	CASVSSGANVLTF
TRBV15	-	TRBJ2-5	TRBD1	CATSSRGPQETQYF
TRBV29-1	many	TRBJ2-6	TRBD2	CSVMGGSSGANVLTF
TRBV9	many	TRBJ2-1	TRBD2	CASSSSGRSHNEQFF
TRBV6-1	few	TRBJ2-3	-	CASSTVARDGLLDTQYF
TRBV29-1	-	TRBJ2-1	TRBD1	CSAQSRTGVNEQFF
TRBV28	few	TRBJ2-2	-	CASSPPPYGELFF
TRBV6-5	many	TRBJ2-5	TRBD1	CASSYIGGGETQYF
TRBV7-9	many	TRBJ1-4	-	CASRRKAGSTNEKLFF
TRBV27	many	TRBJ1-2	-	CASSFGQSYGYTF
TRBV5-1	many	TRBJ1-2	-	CASKKTTGTNYGYTF
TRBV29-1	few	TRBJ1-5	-	CSLHARIGDQPQHF
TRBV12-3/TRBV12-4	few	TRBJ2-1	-	CASSSPRDNYNEQFF
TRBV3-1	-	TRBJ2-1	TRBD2	CASSQSSGLGYNEQFF
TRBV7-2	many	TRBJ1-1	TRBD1	CASSLDNRGNTEAFF
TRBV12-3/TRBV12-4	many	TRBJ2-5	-	CASSPGSWETQYF
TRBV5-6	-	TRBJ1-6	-	CASSLATSSSNSPLHF
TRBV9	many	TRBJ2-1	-	CASSAYSKRSNEQFF
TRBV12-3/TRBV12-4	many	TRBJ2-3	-	CASSFPGTRGDTQYF
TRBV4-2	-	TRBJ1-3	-	CASSQERRWQGVFGNTIYF
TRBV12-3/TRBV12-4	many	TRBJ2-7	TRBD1	CASSHRGLEQYF
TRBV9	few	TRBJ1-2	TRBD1	CASSARQGGNYGYTF
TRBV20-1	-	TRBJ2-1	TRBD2	CSAYRASGYNEQFF
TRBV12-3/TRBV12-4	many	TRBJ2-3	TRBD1	CASSWTGDLDTQYF
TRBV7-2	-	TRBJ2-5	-	CASSLAGDHGETQYF
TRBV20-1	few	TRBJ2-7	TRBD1	CSAKTGAARLEQYF
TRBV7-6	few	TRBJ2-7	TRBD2	CASSPPGGLVQYF
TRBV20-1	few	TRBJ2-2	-	CSARDRPNTGELFF
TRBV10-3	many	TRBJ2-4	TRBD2	CAISSGSKNIQYF
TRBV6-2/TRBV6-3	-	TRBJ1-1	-	CASSYLLGLNTEAFF
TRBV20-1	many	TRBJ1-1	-	CSARPKLNTEAFF
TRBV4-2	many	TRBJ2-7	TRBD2	CASSQRGRVDEQYF
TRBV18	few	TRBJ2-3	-	CASSGFEGTSTDTQYF
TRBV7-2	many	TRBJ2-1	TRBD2	CASSTGAGAVNEQFF
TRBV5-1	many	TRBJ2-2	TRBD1	CASSVGQPSPTGELFF
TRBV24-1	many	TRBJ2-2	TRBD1	CATSATDRGTGELFF
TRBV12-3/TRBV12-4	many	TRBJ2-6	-	CASSLRGANSGANVLTF
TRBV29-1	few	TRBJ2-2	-	CSVNGGLNTGELFF
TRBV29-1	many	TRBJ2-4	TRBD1	CSVGLQGANIQYF
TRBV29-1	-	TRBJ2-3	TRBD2	CSVHIPGLAGIDTQYF
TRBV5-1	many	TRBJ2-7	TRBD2	CASSSGLAGGTYEQYF
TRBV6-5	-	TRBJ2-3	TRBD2	CASSYSAGGTKGTDTQYF
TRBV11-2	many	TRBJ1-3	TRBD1	CASSLEPGTGGNTIYF
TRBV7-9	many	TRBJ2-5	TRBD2	CASSEVAGWETQYF
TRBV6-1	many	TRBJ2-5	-	CASTGIARETQYF
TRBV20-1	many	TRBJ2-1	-	CSALIEPGGRGDNEQFF
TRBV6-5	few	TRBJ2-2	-	CASSYARGAGELFF
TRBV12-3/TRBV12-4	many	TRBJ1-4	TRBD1	CASSFLGGANEKLFF
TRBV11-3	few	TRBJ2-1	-	CASSPRVLDYNEQFF
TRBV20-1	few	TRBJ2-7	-	CSAIRASHEQYF
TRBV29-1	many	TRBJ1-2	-	CSVPGDTHPSPYGYTF
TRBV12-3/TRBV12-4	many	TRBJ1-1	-	CASAPSGGTEAFF
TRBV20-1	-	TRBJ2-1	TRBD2	CSARDPGLVYEQFF